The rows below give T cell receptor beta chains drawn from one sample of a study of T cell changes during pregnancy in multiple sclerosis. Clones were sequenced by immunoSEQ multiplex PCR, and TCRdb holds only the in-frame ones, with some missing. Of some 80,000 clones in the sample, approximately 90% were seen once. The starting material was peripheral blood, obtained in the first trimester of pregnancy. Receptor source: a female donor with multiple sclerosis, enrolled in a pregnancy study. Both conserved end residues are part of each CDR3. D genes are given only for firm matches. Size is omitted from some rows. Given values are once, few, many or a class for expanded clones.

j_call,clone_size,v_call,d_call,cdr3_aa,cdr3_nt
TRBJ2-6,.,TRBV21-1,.,CASRAGSGANVLTF,TGTGCCAGCAGAGCAGGCTCTGGGGCCAACGTCCTGACTTTC
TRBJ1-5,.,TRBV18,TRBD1,CASSGDRENQPQHF,TGTGCCAGCTCTGGGGACAGGGAAAATCAGCCCCAGCATTTT
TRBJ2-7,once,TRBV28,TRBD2,CASSLAGEVYEQYF,TGTGCCAGCAGTCTAGCGGGGGAGGTTTACGAGCAGTACTTC
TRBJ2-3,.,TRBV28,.,CASTRELAWDTQYF,TGTGCCAGCACCCGAGAGCTAGCATGGGATACGCAGTATTTT
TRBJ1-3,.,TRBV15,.,CATSQDLSSGNTIYF,TGTGCCACCAGCCAGGATCTGAGCTCTGGAAACACCATATATTTT
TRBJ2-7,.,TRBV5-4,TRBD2,CASSSVEGAGGPLEQYF,TGTGCCAGCAGCTCGGTGGAGGGCGCGGGAGGACCTCTCGAGCAGTACTTC
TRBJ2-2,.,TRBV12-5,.,CASGLVAGAGELFF,TGTGCTAGTGGTTTGGTTGCCGGGGCCGGGGAGCTGTTTTTT
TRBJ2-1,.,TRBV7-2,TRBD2,CASQRTSGGAVYEQFF,TGTGCCAGCCAACGGACTAGCGGGGGGGCTGTCTATGAGCAGTTCTTC
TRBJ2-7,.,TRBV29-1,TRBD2,CSVRLAGGLYEQYF,TGCAGCGTTAGATTAGCGGGAGGGTTGTACGAGCAGTACTTC
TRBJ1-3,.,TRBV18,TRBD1,CASSPPSRGNTIYF,TGTGCCAGCTCACCACCGAGCAGGGGGAACACCATATATTTT
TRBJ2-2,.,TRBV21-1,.,CASSVQGAGELFF,TGTGCCAGCAGCGTACAGGGGGCCGGGGAGCTGTTTTTT
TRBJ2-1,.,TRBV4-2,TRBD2,CASSQSSGSNEQFF,TGTGCCAGCAGCCAGTCTAGCGGGAGTAATGAGCAGTTCTTC
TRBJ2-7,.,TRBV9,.,CASSVGPGLISNEQYF,TGTGCCAGCAGCGTAGGACCGGGATTAATTTCCAACGAGCAGTACTTC
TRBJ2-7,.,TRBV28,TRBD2,CASSLPGLAGDIFYEQYF,TGTGCCAGCAGTTTACCGGGACTAGCGGGAGATATTTTCTACGAGCAGTACTTC
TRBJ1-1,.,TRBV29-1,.,CSGRVNTEAFF,TGCAGCGGCCGAGTGAACACTGAAGCTTTCTTT
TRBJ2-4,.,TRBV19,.,CASSTAGLKNIQYF,TGTGCCAGTAGTACTGCGGGACTCAAAAACATTCAGTACTTC
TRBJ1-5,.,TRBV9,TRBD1,CASSDGTGSQPQHF,TGTGCCAGCAGCGATGGGACAGGGAGTCAGCCCCAGCATTTT
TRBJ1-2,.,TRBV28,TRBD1,CASREGYRGRRNYGYTF,TGTGCCAGCCGGGAGGGTTACAGGGGGCGGCGAAACTATGGCTACACCTTC
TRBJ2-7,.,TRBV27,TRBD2,CASSSLAGHSYEQYF,TGTGCCAGCAGTTCTCTAGCGGGGCACTCCTACGAGCAGTACTTC
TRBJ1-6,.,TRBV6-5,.,CASSYPTGPLHF,TGTGCCAGCAGTTACCCCACTGGACCCCTCCACTTT
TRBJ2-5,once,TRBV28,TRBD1,CASTTIRGETQYF,TGTGCCAGCACCACAATCAGGGGGGAGACCCAGTACTTC
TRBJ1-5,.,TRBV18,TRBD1,CASSPQGASNQPQHF,TGTGCCAGCTCACCACAGGGGGCGAGCAATCAGCCCCAGCATTTT
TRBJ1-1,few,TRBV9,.,CASSVGQKQNTEAFF,TGTGCCAGCAGCGTAGGGCAAAAACAGAACACTGAAGCTTTCTTT
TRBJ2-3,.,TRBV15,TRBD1,CATSSGTGPASTDTQYF,TGTGCCACCAGCAGTGGGACAGGTCCTGCTAGCACAGATACGCAGTATTTT
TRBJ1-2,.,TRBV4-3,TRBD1,CASSQAGGGHGYTF,TGCGCCAGCAGCCAAGCAGGGGGCGGGCATGGCTACACCTTC
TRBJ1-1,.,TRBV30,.,CAWTFYIGQSNTEAFF,TGTGCCTGGACTTTCTATATAGGACAGTCGAACACTGAAGCTTTCTTT
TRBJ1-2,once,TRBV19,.,CASSIDLVRGWRYGYTF,TGTGCCAGTAGTATAGATCTCGTCAGGGGATGGCGCTATGGCTACACCTTC
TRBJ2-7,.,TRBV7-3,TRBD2,CASSLTGLAGDNEQYF,TGTGCCAGCAGCTTAACAGGACTAGCGGGAGACAACGAGCAGTACTTC
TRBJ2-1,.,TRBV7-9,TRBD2,CASSSGTSGSSNEQFF,TGTGCCAGCAGCTCCGGGACTAGCGGGAGTAGTAATGAGCAGTTCTTC
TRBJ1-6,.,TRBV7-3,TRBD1,CASSPRTGKVRVSSYNSPLHF,TGTGCCAGCAGCCCTCGGACAGGGAAGGTAAGGGTAAGCTCCTATAATTCACCCCTCCACTTT
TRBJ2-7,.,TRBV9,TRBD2,CASSVGLAESSYEQYF,TGTGCCAGCAGCGTAGGGCTAGCGGAGAGCTCCTACGAGCAGTACTTC
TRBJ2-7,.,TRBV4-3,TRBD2,CASSPSGGSYEQYF,TGCGCCAGCAGCCCTTCGGGGGGCTCCTACGAGCAGTACTTC
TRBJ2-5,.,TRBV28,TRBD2,CASTSPGLAGVETQYF,TGTGCCAGCACCTCTCCGGGACTAGCGGGAGTAGAGACCCAGTACTTC